The 20 T cell receptor beta chains below were found in one sample sequenced in a study of cytomegalovirus exposure and HLA in healthy donors (TCRdb year 2017). The receptor library was made with the immunoSEQ multiplex PCR assay. For the multiplex PCR, a mixture combining 60 forward primers for TCR Vbeta segments and 13 reverse primers for TCR Jbeta segments was used. Held by TCRdb, this immuneACCESS table contains in-frame sequences only and omits some clones. Under half of the omission traces to an unresolved V gene where checked; the cause of the rest is unknown. The sample profile shows approximately 150,000 clones; approximately 72% of them were found once. The ten largest clonotypes hold about 2.5% of the sample. The sequenced sample consisted of PBMCs. These receptors all stem from a human donor in good health.

This clone came up once. The chain is built from TRBV9 and TRBJ2-7; 11 bases map to TRBD2. Germline lookup yields CDR1 SGDLS and CDR2 YYNGEE. The CDR3 is 15 residues long. V lost 4 bases and J lost 2; bases outside the gene matches: 5. As DNA, the CDR3 is TGTGCCAGCAGCCCACTAGCGGGGGAGGCCTACGAGCAGTACTTC. This sequence encodes CASSPLAGEAYEQYF. Together with reference TRBV9 and TRBJ2-7, the CDR3 gives the full variable domain: DSGVTQTPKHLITATGQRVTLRCSPRSGDLSVYWYQQSLDQGLQFLIQYYNGEERAKGNILERFSAQQFPDLHSELNLSSLELGDSALYFCASSPLAGEAYEQYFGPGTRLTVT.

The chain joins TRBV7-3 to TRBJ1-5; D possibly corresponds to TRBD1 (5 bases). The CDR3 consists of 13 residues. V was trimmed by 2 bases and J by 5 bases, leaving 7 bases between them. CDR1 and CDR2 from the germline V gene are SGHTA and FQGTGA. The CDR3 loop reads CASSLSGYQPQHF. The DNA for the CDR3 is TGTGCCAGCAGCTTATCAGGGTATCAGCCCCAGCATTTT.

In DNA, the CDR3 is TGTGCCAGCAGCGCCACTAGCGCGGAGACCCAGTACTTC. Translated: CASSATSAETQYF. The chain has TRBV9 and TRBJ2-5; 7 bases line up with TRBD2. Unmatched junction bases numbered 4, after V lost 3 bases and J lost 5 bases. Germline CDR1 reads SGDLS; CDR2 reads YYNGEE. There are 13 residues in the CDR3.

The rearrangement joins TRBV11-2 to TRBJ1-3; D not resolved. The CDR3 runs to 18 residues. Germline V gives CDR1 SGHAT, CDR2 FQNNGV. Trimming left V 3 bases short and J 0 bases short, with 18 bases between. CDR3 sequence reads: CASSLVSPASSSGNTIYF. CDR3 in DNA: TGTGCCAGCAGCTTGGTTAGTCCCGCCTCGAGCTCTGGAAACACCATATATTTT.

The V and J genes are TRBV27 and TRBJ2-5; 7 bases map to TRBD1. CDR1 and CDR2 (germline): MNHEY, SMNVEV (reference sequence). Trimming at V came to 7 bases and at J to 1 base, leaving 9 bases not matched to a gene. There are 15 residues in the CDR3. The CDR3 reads CASNQKDRLQETQYF. The CDR3 DNA sequence: TGTGCCAGCAACCAGAAGGACAGGCTCCAAGAGACCCAGTACTTC.

This chain links TRBV2 with TRBJ2-5; 7 positions match TRBD1. The CDR3 extends over 12 amino acids. Germline lookup yields CDR1 SNHLY and CDR2 FYNNEI. J gave up 1 base and V 10 bases, and 3 bases lay outside the gene matches. CDR3 sequence (DNA): TGTGCCACCGGGACAGTCCAAGAGACCCAGTACTTC. It codes for CATGTVQETQYF.

This clone is medium-sized by share. This rearrangement joins TRBV9 to TRBJ2-1; no clear D gene. Germline assignment: CDR1 SGDLS and CDR2 YYNGEE. This CDR3 has 15 residues. Trimming cost V 0 bases and J 5 bases, with 12 bases left between them. In DNA form, the CDR3 reads TGTGCCAGCAGCGTAGACCATTCGAGCGACAATGAGCAGTTCTTC. Protein: CASSVDHSSDNEQFF.

This clone was recorded only once. This sequence joins TRBV6-5 and TRBJ1-2; no reliable D call. The V end was cut by 4 bases, the J end by 3 bases, with 18 bases between. The CDR3 length is 16 residues. Germline CDR1 and CDR2: MNHEY and SVGAGI. CDR3 DNA: TGTGCCAGCAGTTCCGGAGAAACAATTAATCACTATGGCTACACCTTC. It encodes CASSSGETINHYGYTF.

This clone was seen a handful of times. The chain has TRBV7-2 and TRBJ2-1, with D possibly being TRBD1 (5 bases). The V end was cut by 5 bases, the J end by 9 bases, with 8 bases between. Germline V gene sequence: CDR1 SGHTA, CDR2 FQGNSA. The CDR3 is made up of 11 amino acids. The CDR3 sequence: CASSQGGEQFF. CDR3 coding DNA: TGTGCCAGCAGCCAGGGTGGTGAGCAGTTCTTC.

The J gene is TRBJ1-5, the V gene TRBV5-1; the D gene is possibly TRBD1 (5 bases). Germline loops: CDR1 SGHRS, CDR2 YFSETQ. CDR3 size: 14 residues. The germline V and J ends were trimmed by 3 bases and 5 bases, with 12 bases remaining between them. CDR3: CASSSSGFDQPQHF. CDR3 coding DNA: TGCGCCAGCAGCTCTTCAGGGTTTGATCAGCCCCAGCATTTT.

The genes are TRBV6-5 and TRBJ2-4, with D possibly being TRBD1 (5 bases). The CDR3 loop spans 14 amino acids. V was pared by 2 bases and J by 2 bases, with 7 bases between. CDR1 is MNHEY, CDR2 SVGAGI, per germline. Written as DNA, the CDR3 is TGTGCCAGCAGTTACCAGGGCTCCAAAAACATTCAGTACTTC. This gives the protein CASSYQGSKNIQYF.

The chain carries TRBV4-1 and TRBJ2-2, with 7 bases lining up with TRBD1. The CDR3 loop spans 17 amino acids. With 3 bases clipped from V and 7 bases from J, the junction kept 14 bases outside the gene matches. Germline values: CDR1 MGHRA, CDR2 YSYEKL. The CDR3 sequence: CASSHPPGTVTGGELFF. The CDR3 region has the DNA TGCGCCAGCAGCCACCCCCCCGGGACAGTTACGGGCGGGGAGCTGTTTTTT.

The chain links TRBV12-5 to TRBJ1-5; 8 bases line up with TRBD1. Germline V CDR1 and CDR2: LGHNT, FRNRAP. There are 16 residues in the CDR3. The V and J ends lost 1 base and 3 bases, in that order; junction bases with no gene match: 5. The chain's CDR3 is CASGLGQGRDNQPQHF. The CDR3, as DNA: TGTGCTAGTGGTTTGGGACAGGGGCGCGACAATCAGCCCCAGCATTTT.

A few counts support this clone. The chain employs TRBV7-8 and TRBJ1-2, with 9 bases matching TRBD1. The CDR3 is made up of 15 amino acids. V gave up 5 bases and J gave up 5 bases; unmatched junction bases: 9. The germline V gene encodes CDR1 SGHVS and CDR2 FQNEAQ. The CDR3 spells CASSPQTGGVYGYTF. Here the CDR3 DNA reads TGTGCCAGCAGCCCACAGACAGGGGGGGTATATGGCTACACCTTC.

This chain joins TRBV29-1 and TRBJ1-2, with 7 bases lining up with TRBD1. Looked up from germline, CDR1 is SQVTM and CDR2 is ANQGSEA. The J segment lost 8 bases and the V segment lost 6 bases, leaving 12 bases of the junction unmatched. CDR3 length: 13 residues. The CDR3 loop reads CSVPKAQGGGYTF. As DNA, the CDR3 is TGCAGCGTCCCCAAAGCTCAGGGGGGCGGCTACACCTTC.

The chain joins TRBV12-5 to TRBJ1-6; no firm D call. The CDR3 runs to 16 residues. V lost 5 bases to trimming and J lost 0 bases, with 11 bases between them. In germline, CDR1 is LGHNT, CDR2 FRNRAP. Here the CDR3 reads CASGPWSSSYNSPLHF. The DNA of the CDR3 is TGTGCTAGTGGTCCGTGGTCGAGCTCCTATAATTCACCCCTCCACTTT.

This chain connects TRBV5-5 to TRBJ2-7; D is perhaps TRBD2 (5 bases). V was clipped by 5 bases and J by 7 bases, with 16 bases between them. The CDR3 extends over 13 amino acids. CDR1 is SGHKS, CDR2 YYEKEE, per germline (reference sequence). DNA for the CDR3: TGTGCCAGCAGTTCGCAAGTACGAGGGGAGCAGTACTTC. Its translation is CASSSQVRGEQYF.

V and J are TRBV18 and TRBJ1-3, with TRBD1 identical over 7 bases. V lost 1 base, J lost 0 bases, and 24 bases stayed unmatched. Germline assignment: CDR1 KGHSH and CDR2 LQKENI. The CDR3 runs to 23 residues. The CDR3 region has the DNA TGTGCCAGCTCACCACTCGTTGACAGGGTTCCGTTTATCTCCCTGAGCTCTGGAAACACCATATATTTT. Translated, it gives CASSPLVDRVPFISLSSGNTIYF.

This chain uses TRBV6-5 with TRBJ2-1; 10 positions match TRBD2. CDR3 length equals 15 residues. Germline V lookup: CDR1 MNHEY, CDR2 SVGAGI. The ends lost 6 bases at V and 1 base at J; junction bases unmatched: 3. CDR3: CASRSGGGSYNEQFF. CDR3 sequence (DNA): TGTGCCAGCAGGAGCGGGGGGGGATCCTACAATGAGCAGTTCTTC.

The chain uses TRBV6-5 and TRBJ1-2; 9 nucleotides match TRBD1. This CDR3 has 14 residues. The V segment lost 5 bases and the J segment 2 bases; nucleotides outside the gene matches: 3. CDR1 is MNHEY, CDR2 SVGAGI, per germline. The CDR3 nucleotides are TGTGCCAGCAGTACGACAGGGGGGAACTATGGCTACACCTTC. The encoded protein is CASSTTGGNYGYTF.